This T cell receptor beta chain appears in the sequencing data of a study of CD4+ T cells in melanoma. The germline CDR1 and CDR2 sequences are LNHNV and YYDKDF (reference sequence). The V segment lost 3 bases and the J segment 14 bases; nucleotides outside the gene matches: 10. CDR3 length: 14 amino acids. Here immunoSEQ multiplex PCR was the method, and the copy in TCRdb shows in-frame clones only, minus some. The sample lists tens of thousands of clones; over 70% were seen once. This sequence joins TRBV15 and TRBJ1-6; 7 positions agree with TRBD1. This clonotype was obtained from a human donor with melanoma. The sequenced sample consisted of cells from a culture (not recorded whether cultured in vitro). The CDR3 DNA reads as TGTGCCACCAGCAGCGGGACAGTGGGGTGGTCCCTCCACTTT. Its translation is CATSSGTVGWSLHF.